Following are 22 T cell receptor beta chains from one sample sequenced in a study of blood T cell repertoires in COVID-19. Method: immunoSEQ multiplex PCR; TCRdb's copy keeps in-frame clones and lacks some. Here the sample spans some 140,000 clones, around 81% being singletons. What was sequenced was peripheral blood. The receptors were sampled from a woman aged 55-75 years with active or convalescent COVID-19.

This clone was seen only a few times. V gene TRBV6-4 combines with J gene TRBJ1-5, with 7 bases identical to TRBD1. The CDR3 runs 16 residues. CDR1 and CDR2 (germline): MRHNA, SNTAGT. Trimming cost V 9 bases and J 4 bases; bases outside gene matches: 15. CDR3 in DNA: TGTGCCAGGATTTTTATCGACAGGGTCGGTAATCAGCCCCAGCATTTT. Amino acid sequence: CARIFIDRVGNQPQHF.

This chain connects TRBV28 to TRBJ2-3; a possible D gene is TRBD2 (5 bases). Germline CDR1 MDHEN, CDR2 SYDVKM. CDR3 length: 15 residues. The V gene lost 3 bases and the J gene lost 1 base, with 11 bases spanning the gap. The CDR3 spells CASSFVGLGTDTQYF. CDR3 in DNA: TGTGCCAGCAGTTTTGTAGGACTCGGCACAGATACGCAGTATTTT.

CDR3 nucleotides: TGTGCCTGGAGTGCGGCAGGGAAGAGTGAAAAACTGTTTTTT. Encoded protein: CAWSAAGKSEKLFF. This rearrangement joins TRBV30 to TRBJ1-4; a weak D match, TRBD1 (5 bases). Germline V gene data show CDR1 as GTSNPN and CDR2 as SVGIG (reference sequence). The CDR3 covers 14 residues. Trimming pared 1 base from V and 7 bases from J, leaving 13 bases between.

V gene TRBV28 combines with J gene TRBJ2-3; possibly TRBD1 for D (6 bases). Per germline, CDR1 MDHEN and CDR2 SYDVKM. V was pared by 2 bases and J by 2 bases, with 8 bases between. The CDR3 runs 14 residues. CDR3 DNA: TGTGCCAGCAGTTTAGCAGGGGCCACAGATACGCAGTATTTT. Residues: CASSLAGATDTQYF.

CDR3 sequence (DNA): TGTGCCAGCTCGACAGGGGGACTAGAAGACAATGGCTACACCTTC. As protein: CASSTGGLEDNGYTF. V gene TRBV28 combines with J gene TRBJ1-2, with 9 bases lining up with TRBD1. The germline V gene has CDR1 MDHEN and CDR2 SYDVKM. V dropped 8 bases and J dropped 6; count of bases not matched to a gene: 13. This CDR3 is built from 15 residues.

This chain uses TRBV27 with TRBJ2-1; the D gene is possibly TRBD1 (7 bases). V lost 6 bases and J 7 bases, leaving 19 bases between the germline ends. The CDR3 sequence is 15 residues long. CDR1 is MNHEY and CDR2 is SMNVEV in the germline V gene (reference sequence). As DNA, the CDR3 is TGTGCCAGCAGCAGGGGGGAATCTCCCTCGAATGAGCAGTTCTTC. It codes for CASSRGESPSNEQFF.

This clone turned up a few times. Written as DNA, the CDR3 is TGTGCCAGCAGCCTGCGGAGGGGTACGGGGTATGGCTACACCTTC. This encodes CASSLRRGTGYGYTF. This chain joins TRBV21-1 and TRBJ1-2. TRBV21-1 is a known pseudogene. The CDR3 runs 15 residues.

The chain joins TRBV2 to TRBJ1-1, with D uncertain. Deletions cut 6 bases from V and 5 bases from J, with 10 bases between. The CDR3 has 12 residues. The germline CDR1 and CDR2 sequences are SNHLY and FYNNEI. CDR3 residues: CASRRTGTEAFF. In DNA, the CDR3 is TGTGCCAGCAGGCGGACTGGAACTGAAGCTTTCTTT.

The V and J genes are TRBV9 and TRBJ2-4; 10 nucleotides line up with TRBD2. CDR3 length: 14 amino acids. V lost 4 bases, J lost 5 bases, and 3 bases stayed unmatched. Germline values: CDR1 SGDLS, CDR2 YYNGEE. The CDR3 spells CASSPSGGQNIQYF. The CDR3 DNA follows: TGTGCCAGCAGCCCTAGCGGGGGCCAAAACATTCAGTACTTC.

In regard to this clone: The junction differs from germline at one of its ends, possibly a read error. This chain joins TRBV19 and TRBJ2-4; D is uncertain. The CDR3 runs 14 residues. Germline V lookup: CDR1 LNHDA, CDR2 SQIVND (reference sequence). CDR3 bases: TGTGCCAGTAGTACGCCGGCGGCCATAAACATTCAGTACTTC. Amino acids: CASSTPAAINIQYF.

The J gene is TRBJ2-7, the V gene TRBV5-5; TRBD1 agrees at 9 bases. V dropped 7 bases and J dropped 3; count of bases not matched to a gene: 5. CDR1 and CDR2 from the germline V gene are SGHKS and YYEKEE (reference sequence). The CDR3 loop spans 13 amino acids. Here the CDR3 reads CASGWDRDYEQYV. In DNA form, the CDR3 reads TGTGCCAGCGGATGGGACAGGGACTACGAGCAGTACGTC.

V is TRBV7-3 and J is TRBJ2-1, with a tentative D call TRBD2 (6 bases). Germline V gives CDR1 SGHTA, CDR2 FQGTGA. Trimming shortened V by 5 bases and J by 4 bases, and 15 bases separated the two germline ends. There are 15 residues in the CDR3. The CDR3 loop is CASSDKKGGYNEQFF. The CDR3 nucleotides are TGTGCCAGCAGCGATAAAAAGGGAGGATACAATGAGCAGTTCTTC. The full variable domain, with the rest looked up from reference TRBV7-3 and TRBJ2-1, is GAGVSQTPSNKVTEKGKYVELRCDPISGHTALYWYRQSLGQGPEFLIYFQGTGAADDSGLPNDRFFAVRPEGSVSTLKIQRTERGDSAVYLCASSDKKGGYNEQFFGPGTRLTVL.

The chain carries TRBV6-5 and TRBJ2-3; 10 bases are a match to TRBD2. Germline V gene data show CDR1 as MNHEY and CDR2 as SVGAGI. The length of the CDR3 is 16 residues. Losses at the gene ends were 0 bases for V and 5 bases for J; bases not matched to a gene: 5. The CDR3 DNA reads TGTGCCAGCAGTTACTCCGTGTTAGCGGGGGGAGATACGCAGTATTTT. Translated: CASSYSVLAGGDTQYF.

The chain has TRBV28 and TRBJ2-7; TRBD2 is a possible D gene (5 bases). Deletions cut 6 bases from V and 4 bases from J, with 16 bases between. Per the germline V gene, CDR1 is MDHEN and CDR2 is SYDVKM. The CDR3 consists of 14 residues. CDR3 DNA sequence: TGTGCCAGCAGCGAGGGCCACCTAGAATACGAGCAGTACGTC. This sequence encodes CASSEGHLEYEQYV.

The chain couples TRBV5-6 to TRBJ2-5; perhaps TRBD2 as D (6 bases). V lost 4 bases and J 2 bases, leaving 15 bases between the germline ends. Germline V gene data show CDR1 as SGHDT and CDR2 as YYEEEE. This CDR3 spans 15 amino acids. The chain's CDR3 is CASSPNRGNQETQYF. The CDR3 DNA follows: TGTGCCAGCAGCCCCAATCGGGGGAATCAAGAGACCCAGTACTTC. Combining the CDR3 with reference TRBV5-6 and TRBJ2-5 gives the whole variable domain DAGVTQSPTHLIKTRGQQVTLRCSPKSGHDTVSWYQQALGQGPQFIFQYYEEEERQRGNFPDRFSGHQFPNYSSELNVNALLLGDSALYLCASSPNRGNQETQYFGPGTRLLVL.

This clone showed up just a few times. The chain is built from TRBV9 and TRBJ1-1; D is unresolved. The CDR3 totals 15 residues. V lost 4 bases, J lost 1 base, and 14 bases lay in between. Per the germline V gene, CDR1 is SGDLS and CDR2 is YYNGEE. The CDR3 region has the DNA TGTGCCAGCAGCCCAAACCTGGGCCCGAACACTGAAGCTTTCTTT. Translated, it gives CASSPNLGPNTEAFF.

V is TRBV28 and J is TRBJ2-5; D is unresolved. CDR3 length: 15 residues. V lost 4 bases and J 1 base, leaving 13 bases between the germline ends. Germline V CDR1 and CDR2: MDHEN, SYDVKM. CDR3 amino acids: CASSSEETAQETQYF. CDR3 DNA: TGTGCCAGCAGTTCCGAGGAAACGGCCCAAGAGACCCAGTACTTC.

This clone was seen a few times. The V call is TRBV19, the J call TRBJ1-1; D is possibly TRBD1 (6 bases). The ends were cut back, 10 bases at V and 1 base at J, with 13 bases in the middle. The CDR3 loop spans 13 amino acids. Germline V gives CDR1 LNHDA, CDR2 SQIVND (reference sequence). The CDR3 bases are TGTGCCACCAGGACAGAAAAGAACACTGAAGCTTTCTTT. Translating it yields CATRTEKNTEAFF.

The CDR3 region is CAISGVRGGVSSYEQYF. CDR3 coding DNA: TGTGCCATCAGTGGGGTCCGCGGAGGAGTTAGCTCCTACGAGCAGTACTTC. This chain connects TRBV10-3 to TRBJ2-7, with TRBD2 as a possible D gene (5 bases). Germline CDR1 ENHRY, CDR2 SYGVKD. Trimming stripped 4 bases from V and 0 bases from J, with 19 bases between. CDR3 length: 17 residues.

The CDR3 sequence: CASSPPTGVNTGELFF. CDR3 DNA: TGTGCCAGCAGCCCGCCGACAGGGGTGAACACCGGGGAGCTGTTTTTT. The gene calls are TRBV7-3 and TRBJ2-2; 8 bases line up with TRBD1. This CDR3 comprises 16 residues. J was trimmed by 1 base and V by 5 bases; bases with no gene match: 6. The germline CDR1 and CDR2 sequences are SGHTA and FQGTGA.

The rearrangement uses TRBV5-1 and TRBJ1-1; no reliable D call. The CDR3 is 14 amino acids. V shed 5 bases and J shed 4 bases, with 15 bases lying between them. The germline CDR1 and CDR2 sequences are SGHRS and YFSETQ. CDR3 bases: TGCGCCAGCAGTGCCGGTATGAGGGTCACTGAAGCTTTCTTT. Residues: CASSAGMRVTEAFF. The variable domain in full, with the rest retrieved from reference TRBV5-1 and TRBJ1-1, is KAGVTQTPRYLIKTRGQQVTLSCSPISGHRSVSWYQQTPGQGLQFLFEYFSETQRNKGNFPGRFSGRQFSNSRSEMNVSTLELGDSALYLCASSAGMRVTEAFFGQGTRLTVV.

The chain has TRBV5-4 and TRBJ1-1; D is unresolved. Germline lookup yields CDR1 SGHNT and CDR2 YYREEE (reference sequence). V lost 0 bases and J 0 bases, leaving 9 bases between the germline ends. The CDR3 extends over 15 amino acids. The CDR3 here is CASSLDSHLNTEAFF. In DNA form, the CDR3 reads TGTGCCAGCAGCTTGGACAGCCATCTGAACACTGAAGCTTTCTTT.